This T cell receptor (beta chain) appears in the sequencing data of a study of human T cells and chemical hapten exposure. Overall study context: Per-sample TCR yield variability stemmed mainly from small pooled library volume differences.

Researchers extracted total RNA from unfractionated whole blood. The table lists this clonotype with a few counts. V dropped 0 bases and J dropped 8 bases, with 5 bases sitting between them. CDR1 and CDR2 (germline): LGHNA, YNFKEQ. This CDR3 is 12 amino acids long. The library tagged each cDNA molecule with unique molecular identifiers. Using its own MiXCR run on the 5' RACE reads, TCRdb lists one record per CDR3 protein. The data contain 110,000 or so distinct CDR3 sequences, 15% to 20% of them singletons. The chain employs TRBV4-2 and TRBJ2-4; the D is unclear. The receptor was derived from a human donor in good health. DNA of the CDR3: TGTGCCAGCAGCCAAGATGGATACATTCAGTACTTC. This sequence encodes CASSQDGYIQYF.